This T cell receptor (beta chain) was documented in a study of blood T cell repertoires in COVID-19. Study details: Samples of COVID-19 (acute and convalescent) were obtained from the United States, Italy and Spain. From T cells, B-cell-depleted T cells, or PBMCs came the material, which was cDNA or gDNA.

V gave up 5 bases and J gave up 4 bases; unmatched junction bases: 6. The CDR3 consists of 15 residues. Per the germline V gene, CDR1 is SGHTA and CDR2 is FQGNSA. Profiling relied on immunoSEQ multiplex PCR, and the TCRdb table lists in-frame clones only, not all of them. The sample consists of fewer than 110,000 clones, roughly 87% of them appearing once. The sample comprised peripheral blood. This TCR came from a man in his forties or fifties in a cohort sampled during active COVID-19. The rearrangement joins TRBV7-2 to TRBJ2-2, with 8 bases matching TRBD2. As DNA, the CDR3 is TGTGCCAGCAGCCGGGGGGGGTTAGGCACCGGGGAGCTGTTTTTT. This gives the protein CASSRGGLGTGELFF.